This entry describes one T cell receptor (beta chain). Its antigen remains unidentified. The sample belongs to a study of blood T cells in healthy people across ages. The CDR3 covers 18 residues. Germline V gene sequence: CDR1 KGHDR, CDR2 SFDVKD. J gave up 9 bases and V 0 bases, and 14 bases lay outside the gene matches. Broader study findings: The unknown donor CMV status may have confounded expanded clonotype changes. Unsorted PBMCs blocked a conclusive comparison of naive and antigen-experienced cells.

A sample-barcoded 5' primer and a J-beta primer mix were used in a second PCR of roughly 7 to 12 cycles. TCRdb used MiXCR to reprocess the 5' RACE reads, holding one entry per CDR3 protein. The repertoire includes about 380,000 distinct CDR3 sequences, 50% to 60% of them detected once, and roughly 51% sits in the top ten. What was sequenced was blood. The receptor was derived from a man aged 60 to 69 in good health. V gene TRBV24-1 combines with J gene TRBJ2-1; 9 bases map to TRBD2. DNA of the CDR3: TGTGCCACCAGTGATTTGGAGGGGTTAGCGGGAGAAGTGGTTGAGCAGTTCTTC. Protein product: CATSDLEGLAGEVVEQFF.